This TCR beta chain originates from a study of blood T cell repertoires in COVID-19. Study-level background: Sample material is recorded as cDNA or gDNA derived from T cells, B-cell-depleted T cells, or PBMCs.

This CDR3 has 17 amino acids. Germline values: CDR1 KGHSH, CDR2 LQKENI. V lost 2 bases to trimming and J lost 5 bases, with 18 bases between them. The authors' processing: Cell counts per sample came from amplifying reference gene primers. Using immunoSEQ multiplex PCR, the repertoire was profiled, and TCRdb retains in-frame clones only, with some absent. The D gene and trimming were derived from the DNA, and the V and J assignments and clone size from that table. The sample yields thousands of clones, 70% to 90% seen once. The chain employs TRBV18 and TRBJ2-2; D is perhaps TRBD1 (6 bases). Sequencing was performed on peripheral blood. This clonotype originated in a man aged 70 or older with active COVID-19. CDR3 region: CASSPSSEGVWTGELFF. CDR3 nucleotides: TGTGCCAGCTCACCATCCAGCGAGGGGGTGTGGACCGGGGAGCTGTTTTTT.